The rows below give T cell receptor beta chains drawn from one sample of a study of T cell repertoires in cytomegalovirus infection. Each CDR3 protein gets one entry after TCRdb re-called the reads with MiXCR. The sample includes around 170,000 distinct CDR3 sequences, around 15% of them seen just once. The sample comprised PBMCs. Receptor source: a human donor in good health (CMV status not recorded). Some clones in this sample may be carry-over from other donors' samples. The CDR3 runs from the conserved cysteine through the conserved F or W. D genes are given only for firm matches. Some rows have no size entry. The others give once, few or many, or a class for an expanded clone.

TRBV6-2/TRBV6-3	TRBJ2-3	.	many	CASSYGAGRDGDTQYF	TGTGCCAGCAGTTACGGGGCGGGGCGGGACGGAGATACGCAGTATTTT
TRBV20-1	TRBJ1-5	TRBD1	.	CSAPAGTDSNQPQHF	TGCAGTGCCCCGGCGGGGACAGATAGCAATCAGCCCCAGCATTTT
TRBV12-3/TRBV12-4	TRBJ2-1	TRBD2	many	CASSFGLADNEQFF	TGTGCCAGCAGTTTCGGACTAGCGGACAATGAGCAGTTCTTC
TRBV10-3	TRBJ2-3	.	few	CAIEGRGTDTQYF	TGTGCCATCGAGGGCCGGGGCACAGATACGCAGTATTTT
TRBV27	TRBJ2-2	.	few	CASSLDRSIAGELFF	TGTGCCAGCAGTTTGGACCGGAGCATTGCCGGGGAGCTGTTTTTT
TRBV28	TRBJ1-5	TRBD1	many	CASTDTGGGQPQHF	TGTGCCAGCACCGACACAGGGGGCGGACAGCCCCAGCATTTT
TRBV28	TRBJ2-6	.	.	CASSSGDWPSGANVLTF	TGTGCCAGCAGTTCCGGGGACTGGCCCTCTGGGGCCAACGTCCTGACTTTC
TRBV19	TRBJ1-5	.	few	CASTGVAQTGQPQHF	TGTGCCAGTACGGGGGTTGCCCAGACTGGGCAGCCCCAGCATTTT
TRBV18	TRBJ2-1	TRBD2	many	CASSPGIAGATLYNEQFF	TGTGCCAGCTCACCGGGGATAGCGGGAGCCACTCTCTACAATGAGCAGTTCTTC
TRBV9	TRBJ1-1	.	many	CASSVGQSMNTEAFF	TGTGCCAGCAGCGTAGGACAGTCCATGAACACTGAAGCTTTCTTT
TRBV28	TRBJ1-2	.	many	CASSFPAGGNYGYTF	TGTGCCAGCAGTTTTCCGGCAGGCGGTAACTATGGCTACACCTTC
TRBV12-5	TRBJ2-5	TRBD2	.	CASGLGLAGGQETQYF	TGTGCTAGTGGTTTGGGACTAGCGGGGGGCCAAGAGACCCAGTACTTC
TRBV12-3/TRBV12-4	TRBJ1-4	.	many	CASSFGLKLFF	TGTGCCAGCAGTTTTGGGTTAAAACTGTTTTTT
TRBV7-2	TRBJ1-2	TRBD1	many	CASSPMDRGRSGYTF	TGTGCCAGCAGCCCTATGGACAGGGGGCGCTCTGGCTACACCTTC
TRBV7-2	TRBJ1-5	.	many	CASSLDWAENQPQHF	TGTGCCAGCAGCTTAGACTGGGCAGAGAATCAGCCCCAGCATTTT
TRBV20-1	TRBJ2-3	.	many	CSARNDGTDTQYF	TGCAGTGCTAGAAATGATGGCACAGATACGCAGTATTTT
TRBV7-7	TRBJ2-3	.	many	CASSLGGDSTDTQYF	TGTGCTAGCAGCTTAGGGGGGGACAGCACAGATACGCAGTATTTT
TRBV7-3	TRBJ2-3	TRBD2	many	CASSLAGVTDTQYF	TGTGCCAGCAGCCTAGCGGGAGTCACAGATACGCAGTATTTT
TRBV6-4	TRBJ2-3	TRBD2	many	CASSGVAGSTDTQYF	TGTGCCAGCAGTGGGGTAGCGGGAAGCACAGATACGCAGTATTTT
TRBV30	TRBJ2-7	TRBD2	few	CAWSPRLADYEQYF	TGTGCCTGGAGTCCCCGACTAGCGGACTACGAGCAGTACTTC
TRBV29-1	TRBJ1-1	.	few	CSVASRGGNTEAFF	TGCAGCGTCGCCTCGCGCGGGGGGAACACTGAAGCTTTCTTT
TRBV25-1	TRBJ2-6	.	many	CASSTGANVLTF	TGTGCCAGCAGTACTGGGGCCAACGTCCTGACTTTC
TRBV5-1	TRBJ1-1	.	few	CASSLEGFQGEAFF	TGCGCCAGCAGCTTGGAGGGTTTTCAGGGTGAAGCTTTCTTT
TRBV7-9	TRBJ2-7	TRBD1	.	CASSPRGTGFDEQYF	TGTGCCAGCAGCCCTCGGGGGACAGGGTTCGACGAGCAGTACTTC
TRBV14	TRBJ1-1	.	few	CASSQEARMNTEAFF	TGTGCCAGCAGCCAAGAAGCGAGAATGAACACTGAAGCTTTCTTT
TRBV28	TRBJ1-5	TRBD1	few	CASFRQGVNQPQHF	TGTGCCAGCTTTCGACAGGGGGTCAATCAGCCCCAGCATTTT
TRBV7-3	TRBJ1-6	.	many	CASSLNGAGANSPLHF	TGTGCCAGCAGCCTAAATGGAGCAGGGGCTAATTCACCCCTCCACTTT
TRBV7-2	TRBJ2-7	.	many	CASSLAGGGRFSYEQYF	TGTGCCAGCAGCTTAGCGGGGGGAGGACGATTCTCCTACGAGCAGTACTTC
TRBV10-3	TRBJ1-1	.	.	CAISEKTGAGRTEAFF	TGTGCCATCAGTGAGAAAACTGGGGCCGGTCGCACTGAAGCTTTCTTT
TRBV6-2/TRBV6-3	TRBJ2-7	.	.	CASSPGSWEPYEQYF	TGTGCCAGCAGCCCCGGATCATGGGAACCCTACGAGCAGTACTTC
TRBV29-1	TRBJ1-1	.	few	CSVLLRPMNTEAFF	TGCAGCGTTTTATTACGACCGATGAACACTGAAGCTTTCTTT
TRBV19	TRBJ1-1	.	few	CASSSRGVAEAFF	TGTGCCAGTAGTTCCCGAGGGGTGGCTGAAGCTTTCTTT
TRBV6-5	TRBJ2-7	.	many	CASGPHGGYEQYF	TGTGCCAGCGGGCCCCATGGGGGCTACGAGCAGTACTTC
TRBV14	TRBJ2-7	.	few	CASSQLSYEQYF	TGTGCCAGCAGCCAATTATCCTACGAGCAGTACTTC
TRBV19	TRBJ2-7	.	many	CATQDRYEQYF	TGTGCCACCCAGGACAGATACGAGCAGTACTTC
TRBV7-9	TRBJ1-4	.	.	CASSLPGVATNEKLFF	TGTGCCAGCAGCTTACCGGGAGTTGCAACTAATGAAAAACTGTTTTTT
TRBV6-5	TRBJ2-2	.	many	CASSYLPGRSNTGELFF	TGTGCCAGCAGTTACCTCCCAGGACGGAGTAACACCGGGGAGCTGTTTTTT
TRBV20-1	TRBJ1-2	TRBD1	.	CSGSTGFNYGYTF	TGCAGTGGATCGACAGGGTTTAACTATGGCTACACCTTC
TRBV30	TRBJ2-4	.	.	CAWDRVVGRNIQYF	TGTGCCTGGGATAGGGTTGTCGGGCGGAACATTCAGTACTTC
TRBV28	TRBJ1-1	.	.	CASSLSRAAEAFF	TGTGCCAGCAGTCTCTCCAGGGCCGCTGAAGCTTTCTTT
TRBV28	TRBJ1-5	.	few	CASSIRPQGANQPQHF	TGTGCCAGCAGTATTAGACCTCAAGGAGCCAATCAGCCCCAGCATTTT
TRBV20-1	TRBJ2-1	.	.	CSASPSSRYNEQFF	TGCAGTGCTAGTCCTAGCTCTCGCTACAATGAGCAGTTCTTC
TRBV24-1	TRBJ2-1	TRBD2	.	CATSDGPGLPHYNEQFF	TGTGCCACCAGTGATGGACCGGGACTACCTCACTACAATGAGCAGTTCTTC
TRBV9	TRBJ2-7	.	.	CASSDRDNYEQYF	TGTGCCAGCAGCGACCGGGACAACTACGAGCAGTACTTC
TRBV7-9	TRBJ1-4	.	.	CAGSLDGSGENEKLFF	TGTGCCGGCAGCTTAGATGGGTCAGGAGAGAATGAAAAACTGTTTTTT
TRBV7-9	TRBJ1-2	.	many	CASEYLTTNYGYTF	TGTGCCAGCGAGTACCTAACAACCAACTATGGCTACACCTTC
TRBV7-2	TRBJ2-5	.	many	CASSRIVNLPSSQETQYF	TGTGCCAGCAGCCGTATAGTCAACCTCCCCTCTTCCCAAGAGACCCAGTACTTC
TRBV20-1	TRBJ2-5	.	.	CSAREGTGGLQETQYF	TGCAGTGCTAGAGAGGGCACTGGGGGGTTACAAGAGACCCAGTACTTC
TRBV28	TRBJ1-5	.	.	CASSFPGVGQPQHF	TGTGCCAGCAGTTTTCCCGGGGTTGGTCAGCCCCAGCATTTT
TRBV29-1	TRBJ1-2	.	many	CSVESFPRGYTF	TGCAGCGTTGAATCTTTCCCGAGGGGCTACACCTTC
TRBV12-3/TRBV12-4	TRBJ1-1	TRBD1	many	CASRRGVAEAFF	TGTGCCAGCCGCAGGGGGGTCGCTGAAGCTTTCTTT
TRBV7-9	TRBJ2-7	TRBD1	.	CASSSPVDRGNEQYF	TGTGCCAGCAGCTCCCCCGTGGACAGGGGAAACGAGCAGTACTTC
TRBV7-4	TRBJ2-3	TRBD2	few	CASSLKRGAPDTQYF	TGTGCCAGCAGCTTAAAGCGGGGGGCCCCAGATACGCAGTATTTT
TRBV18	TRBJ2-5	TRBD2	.	CASSLLAGAGYPKETQYF	TGTGCCAGCTCCCTCCTAGCGGGGGCCGGCTACCCGAAAGAGACCCAGTACTTC
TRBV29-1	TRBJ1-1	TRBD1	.	CSVQQGFNTEAFF	TGCAGCGTTCAACAGGGGTTTAACACTGAAGCTTTCTTT